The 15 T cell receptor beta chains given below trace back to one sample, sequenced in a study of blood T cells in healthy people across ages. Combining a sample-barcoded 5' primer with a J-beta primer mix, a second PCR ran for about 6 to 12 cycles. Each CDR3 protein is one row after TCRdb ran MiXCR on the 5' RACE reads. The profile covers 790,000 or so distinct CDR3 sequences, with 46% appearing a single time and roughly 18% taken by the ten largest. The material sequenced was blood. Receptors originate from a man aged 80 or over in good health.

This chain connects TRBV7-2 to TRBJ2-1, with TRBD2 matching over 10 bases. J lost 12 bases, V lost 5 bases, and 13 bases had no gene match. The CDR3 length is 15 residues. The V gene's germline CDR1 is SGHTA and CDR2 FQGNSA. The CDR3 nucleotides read TGTGCCAGCAGCCCTCTTAGCGGGGGGACAAACGGGCAGTTCTTC. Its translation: CASSPLSGGTNGQFF.

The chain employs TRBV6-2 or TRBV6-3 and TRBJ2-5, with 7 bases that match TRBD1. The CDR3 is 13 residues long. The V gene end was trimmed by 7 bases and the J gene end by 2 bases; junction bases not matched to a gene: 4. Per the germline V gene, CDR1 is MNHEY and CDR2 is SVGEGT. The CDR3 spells CASNRGIQETQYF. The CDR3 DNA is TGTGCCAGCAACAGGGGAATACAAGAGACCCAGTACTTC.

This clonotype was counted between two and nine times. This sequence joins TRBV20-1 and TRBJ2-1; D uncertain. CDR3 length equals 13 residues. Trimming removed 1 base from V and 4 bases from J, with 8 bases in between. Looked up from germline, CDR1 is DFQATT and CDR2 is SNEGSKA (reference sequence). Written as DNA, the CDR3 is TGCAGTGCTAGAGTCGACCGATACAATGAGCAGTTCTTC. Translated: CSARVDRYNEQFF.

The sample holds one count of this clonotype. CDR3 protein: CSVEADRVDYGYTF. As DNA, the CDR3 is TGCAGCGTTGAAGCGGACAGGGTGGACTATGGCTACACCTTC. The chain uses TRBV29-1 and TRBJ1-2; 8 nucleotides align to TRBD1. The CDR3 runs to 14 residues. Germline loops: CDR1 SQVTM, CDR2 ANQGSEA. The ends lost 1 base at V and 3 bases at J; junction bases unmatched: 4.

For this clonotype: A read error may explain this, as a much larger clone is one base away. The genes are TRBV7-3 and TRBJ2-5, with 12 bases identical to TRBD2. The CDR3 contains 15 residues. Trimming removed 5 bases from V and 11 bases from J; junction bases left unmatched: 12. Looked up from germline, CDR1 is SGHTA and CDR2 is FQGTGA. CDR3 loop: CASSQTSGSFDEQYF. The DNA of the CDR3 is TGTGCCAGCAGCCAGACTAGCGGGAGTTTCGATGAGCAGTACTTC.

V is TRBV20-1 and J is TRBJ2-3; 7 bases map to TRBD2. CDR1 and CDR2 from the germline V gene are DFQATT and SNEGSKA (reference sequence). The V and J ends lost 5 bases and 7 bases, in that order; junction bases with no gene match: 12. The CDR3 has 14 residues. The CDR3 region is CSAGRPSGSYTQYF. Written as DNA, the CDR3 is TGCAGTGCTGGTAGGCCTAGCGGCTCTTATACGCAGTATTTT.

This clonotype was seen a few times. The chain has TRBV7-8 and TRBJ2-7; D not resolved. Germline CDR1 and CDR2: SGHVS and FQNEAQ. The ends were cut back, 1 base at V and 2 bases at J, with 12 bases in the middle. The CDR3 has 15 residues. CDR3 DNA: TGTGCCAGCAGCTTAGATAGCACCATAACCTACGAGCAGTACTTC. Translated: CASSLDSTITYEQYF.

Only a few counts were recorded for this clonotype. CDR3 loop: CACRLAGPSNEQFF. The CDR3 DNA reads TGTGCCTGCAGACTAGCGGGTCCTAGCAATGAGCAGTTCTTC. V usage is TRBV30 and J usage is TRBJ2-1; 10 nucleotides align to TRBD2. Germline CDR1 is GTSNPN and CDR2 is SVGIG (reference sequence). V shed 6 bases, J shed 6 bases, and the junction held 8 bases outside the gene matches. The CDR3 has 14 amino acids.

The CDR3 DNA reads TGTGCCAGCAGCTTAGGACAGGCGAGCGATGAGCAGTTCTTC. Encoded protein: CASSLGQASDEQFF. This chain joins TRBV11-3 and TRBJ2-1; D might be TRBD1 (6 bases). CDR3 size: 14 residues. Germline V gene sequence: CDR1 SGHNT, CDR2 YENEEA. V lost 1 base and J 8 bases, leaving 12 bases between the germline ends.

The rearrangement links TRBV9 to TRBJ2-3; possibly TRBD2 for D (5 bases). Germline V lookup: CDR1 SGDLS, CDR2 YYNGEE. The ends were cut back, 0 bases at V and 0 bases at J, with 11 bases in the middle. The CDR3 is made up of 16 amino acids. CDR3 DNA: TGTGCCAGCAGCGTAGGTCTAGCATCTAGCACAGATACGCAGTATTTT. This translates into CASSVGLASSTDTQYF.

CDR3 sequence: CATSRTRLAGVETQYF. The CDR3 DNA sequence: TGTGCCACCAGCAGGACGAGACTAGCGGGAGTTGAGACCCAGTACTTC. This chain links TRBV15 with TRBJ2-5, with TRBD2 matching 12 bases. Germline assignment: CDR1 LNHNV and CDR2 YYDKDF (reference sequence). This CDR3 region has 16 residues. J lost 5 bases, V lost 3 bases, and 7 bases had no gene match.

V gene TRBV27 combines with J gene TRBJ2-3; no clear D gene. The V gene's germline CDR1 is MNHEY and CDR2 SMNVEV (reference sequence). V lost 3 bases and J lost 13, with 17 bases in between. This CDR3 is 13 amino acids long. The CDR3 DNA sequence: TGTGCCAGCAGTTTGTCCGTTCACATTCAGGAGTATTTT. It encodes CASSLSVHIQEYF.

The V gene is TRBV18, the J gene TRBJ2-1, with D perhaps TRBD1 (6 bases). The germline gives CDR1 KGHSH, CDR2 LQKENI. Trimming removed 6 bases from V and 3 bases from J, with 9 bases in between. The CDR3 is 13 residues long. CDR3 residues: CASSHRVYNEQFF. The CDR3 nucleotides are TGTGCCAGCTCTCACAGGGTCTACAATGAGCAGTTCTTC.

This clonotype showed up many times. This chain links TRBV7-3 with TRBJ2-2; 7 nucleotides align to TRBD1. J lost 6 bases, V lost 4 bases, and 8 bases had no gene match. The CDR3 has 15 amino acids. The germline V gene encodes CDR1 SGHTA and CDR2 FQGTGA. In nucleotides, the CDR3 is TGTGCCAGCAGCTCCCAATCGGGGACAGCCGGGGAGCTGTTTTTT. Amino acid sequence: CASSSQSGTAGELFF.

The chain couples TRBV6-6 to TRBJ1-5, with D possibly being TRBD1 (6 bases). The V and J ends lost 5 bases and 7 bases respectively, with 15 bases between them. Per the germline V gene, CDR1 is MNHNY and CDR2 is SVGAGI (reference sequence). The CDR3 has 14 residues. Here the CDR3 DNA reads TGTGCCAGCAGTAGGGAACAGGGTACCCAGCCCCAGCATTTT. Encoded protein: CASSREQGTQPQHF.